This TCR beta chain was identified in a study of Ad26.COV2.S vaccination and SARS-CoV-2 variants. V dropped 3 bases and J dropped 2 bases, with 13 bases sitting between them. CDR1 and CDR2 (germline): MNHEY, SVGEGT. The CDR3 consists of 15 residues. Overall study findings and caveats: Participants in the vaccine arm had higher spike-specific TCR breadth; placebo recipients had lower. The TCR-based breadth and depth measures might underestimate overall T cell responses.

Treatment described: around 19 received Ad26.COV2.S at low or high dose, single or two shots; several received placebo; per-sample allocation not given. Day 63 after the first vaccine or placebo injection was the time point for sampling. Within Boston, the person who donated was an adult of 18-55 years. In regard to this clone: Its antigen is as yet unknown.

Clones were sequenced by immunoSEQ multiplex PCR, and TCRdb holds only the in-frame ones, with some missing. Among about 390,000 clones listed, roughly nine tenths were seen once. The chain recombines TRBV6-2 or TRBV6-3 with TRBJ1-1; D remains ambiguous. The specimen was peripheral blood, collected in a trial of Ad26.COV2.S vaccine versus placebo. This receptor was obtained from a person between 18 and 65 years old who received the Ad26.COV2.S COVID-19 vaccine or a placebo. The CDR3 here is CASSYRVLVNTEAFF. DNA for the CDR3: TGTGCCAGCAGTTATCGGGTCTTAGTAAACACTGAAGCTTTCTTT.